This record covers a single T cell receptor beta chain. The antigen is undetermined. This entry is derived from a study of cytomegalovirus exposure and HLA in healthy donors. PCR involved 60 Vbeta and 13 Jbeta primers. TCRdb's table, derived via immunoSEQ multiplex PCR, lists solely in-frame clones and lacks some. The data contain around 170,000 clones, approximately 84% of them singletons. V lost 0 bases, J lost 4 bases, and 6 bases stayed unmatched. Germline V CDR1 and CDR2: SGDLS, YYNGEE. The CDR3 consists of 16 residues. Healthy bone marrow donors formed the donor group. Study-level points and caveats: By HLA locus, TCR association rates varied in a later analysis, with DRB1 showing the most and HLA-C the fewest. Published work reported that the classifier diagnosed cytomegalovirus status with high specificity and sensitivity. Reportedly, a later analysis found an Asian-associated ancestry cluster had fewer N-insertions than the roughly 700-donor mean.

The TCR comes from a girl aged 10-17 years in good health and CMV-seropositive. The chain recombines TRBV9 with TRBJ1-4, with 7 bases matching TRBD1. The material sequenced was PBMCs. DNA for the CDR3: TGTGCCAGCAGCGTAGGGAGGGGGCAAGGTAATGAAAAACTGTTTTTT. Translation gives CASSVGRGQGNEKLFF.